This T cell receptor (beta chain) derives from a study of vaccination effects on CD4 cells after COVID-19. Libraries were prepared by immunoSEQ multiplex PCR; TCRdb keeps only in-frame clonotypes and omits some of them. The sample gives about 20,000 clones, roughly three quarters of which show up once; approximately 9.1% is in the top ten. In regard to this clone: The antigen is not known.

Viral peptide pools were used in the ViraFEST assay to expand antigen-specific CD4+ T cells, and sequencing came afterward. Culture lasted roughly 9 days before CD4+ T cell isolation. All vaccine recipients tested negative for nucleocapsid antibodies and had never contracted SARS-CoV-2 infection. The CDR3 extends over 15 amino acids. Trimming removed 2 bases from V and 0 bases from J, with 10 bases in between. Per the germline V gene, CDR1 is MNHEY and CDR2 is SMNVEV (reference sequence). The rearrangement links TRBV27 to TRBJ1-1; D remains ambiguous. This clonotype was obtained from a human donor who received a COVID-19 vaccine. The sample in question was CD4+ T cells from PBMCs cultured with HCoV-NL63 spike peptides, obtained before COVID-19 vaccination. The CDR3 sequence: CASSLGGLLNTEAFF. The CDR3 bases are TGTGCCAGCAGTTTAGGAGGGCTGTTGAACACTGAAGCTTTCTTT.